The subject of this entry is one TCR beta chain. Its antigen specificity is not known. Per-base quality was not reported, and no clone a single base away is much larger than it. These data are taken from a study of cytotoxic CD8 clonotypes in ibrutinib-treated CLL (dated by TCRdb to the early 2020s). For context, the study as a whole: The cohort was composed of about a dozen relapsed/refractory and about 15 treatment-naive patients; IGHV unmutated status was identified in around 17 patients. Responses were partial in 25 or so patients and complete in 2; after median approximately 69 months follow-up, about 14 stayed in remission and roughly twelve progressed. Response samples were obtained after a median of around eleven months of treatment, with a range of roughly 6 to 36 months. Samples averaged about 260,000 productive templates and tens of thousands of productive rearrangements. Of the 86 people in the trial, 26 had longitudinal samples available. Cryopreserved peripheral blood mononuclear cells were obtained prior to treatment, at the time of response, and at either disease progression or sustained remission. All remission and progressive disease samples were collected while patients were still receiving ibrutinib. Broad study findings and their caveats: At ibrutinib response clonality went up, during sustained remission it held steady, and at progression it dropped back toward baseline. At baseline, clonality was higher than in age-matched healthy donors and showed a strong correlation with circulating CD8+ T-cell counts. Sustained-remission and progressing patients did not have matched sampling times, and lymph node repertoires were not examined. Public clonotypes were found to be uncommon and were observed to contract or remain stable during treatment; the increase in clonality was shown to reflect expansion of private clonotypes at ibrutinib response.

The label giving this sample's time point can be read as: progressive disease on ibrutinib. Approximately 2 micrograms of genomic DNA were extracted from cryopreserved PBMCs for TCR beta library preparation. Longitudinal blood samples from CLL patients on ibrutinib monotherapy were analyzed using high-throughput TCR beta sequencing. The patients took part in an open-label, single-center phase 2 trial of ibrutinib monotherapy. A MiSeq instrument was used for deep resolution sequencing, which targeted depths ranging from 1 in 1 million up to 1 in 200,000 T cells, with coverage averaging 10x for each clonotype. TCR beta libraries were generated with the immunoSEQ hsTCRB Kit. In the authors' own workflow: The data were analyzed with ImmunoSEQ Analyzer and ImmunoSEQ Data Assistant, and V, D and J gene assignments followed IMGT definitions. Clonality, which ranges from 0 to 1, was calculated by subtracting the normalized Shannon entropy of productive rearrangement frequencies from one. Only overrepresented clonotypes making up at least 0.05% of the repertoire of each patient were included in the public clonotype analysis. More than ten age-matched healthy donor repertoires from immuneACCESS were used as controls for clonality. TCRdb limited this immuneACCESS table to in-frame rearrangements with V and J called. A share of clones is missing; checked studies link under half to unresolved V genes, and the rest is unexplained. V, J and clone size are taken as reported in that table, and D and trimming were inferred from the DNA itself. Present in this sample are roughly 76,000 clones, 80% of which were seen just once. Less than 9% of the sample is held by the ten biggest clonotypes.

The CDR3 runs 15 residues from the cysteine to the phenylalanine. Only the CDR3 DNA is retained, 45 bases long and in frame from the first base. The germline V gene encodes CDR1 GTSNPN and CDR2 SVGIG (reference sequence). V and J are truncated by 5 bases and 3 bases respectively, leaving an intervening sequence of 14 bases. This specimen consisted of PBMCs, obtained at disease progression, from a patient treated with ibrutinib. The chain uses TRBV30 and TRBJ1-6; the D gene cannot be named for sure. The TCR sequence derives from a human donor with chronic lymphocytic leukemia. The sequenced DNA: TGTGCCTGGGCTAGCGACGGGGTCTATAATTCACCCCTCCACTTT. The encoded protein is CAWASDGVYNSPLHF. Supplemented by the reference TRBV30 and TRBJ1-6 proteins around the CDR3, the complete variable domain is SQTIHQWPATLVQPVGSPLSLECTVEGTSNPNLYWYRQAAGRGLQLLFYSVGIGQISSEVPQNLSASRPQDRQFILSSKKLLLSDSGFYLCAWASDGVYNSPLHFGNGTRLTVT.